A single sample is the source of the 18 T cell receptor beta chains below, sequenced in a study of human T cells and chemical hapten exposure. A single record per CDR3 protein comes from TCRdb applying MiXCR to the RACE reads. The table includes 75,000 to 80,000 distinct CDR3 sequences, 7% to 9.5% detected once. Time point of the sample: healthy volunteer bleed at 6 weeks. Extraction of total RNA was performed on unfractionated whole blood. Input material: whole blood. The receptor set was obtained from a female donor in good health. Some clones in this sample may be carry-over from other donors' samples.

J is TRBJ2-7 and V is TRBV7-2; 7 nucleotides line up with TRBD1. V dropped 5 bases and J dropped 4; count of bases not matched to a gene: 5. The CDR3 loop spans 13 amino acids. Germline-derived CDR1 and CDR2 are SGHTA and FQGNSA. The CDR3 DNA is TGTGCCAGCAGCCTGGGACAGTTATACGAGCAGTACTTC. Translated, it gives CASSLGQLYEQYF.

There are a few counts of this clonotype. V and J are TRBV5-1 and TRBJ1-2; D not resolved. The CDR3 is 12 residues long. Per germline, CDR1 SGHRS and CDR2 YFSETQ. With 6 bases removed from V and 4 bases from J, the gap between germline ends came to 10 bases. The CDR3 nucleotides read TGCGCCAGCAAGTCGGGCGTCTATGGCTACACCTTC. Translated, it gives CASKSGVYGYTF.

The V gene is TRBV6-6, the J gene TRBJ1-2; D unclear. Trimming removed 7 bases at V and 8 bases at J, with 14 bases between. CDR1 is MNHNY and CDR2 is SVGAGI in the germline V gene (reference sequence). CDR3 length equals 12 residues. The CDR3 DNA is TGTGCCAGCACCCCCACTACTGGCGGCTACACCTTC. Amino acid sequence: CASTPTTGGYTF.

The V call is TRBV27, the J call TRBJ2-5, with D tentatively TRBD2 (6 bases). CDR3 length: 15 residues. Germline values: CDR1 MNHEY, CDR2 SMNVEV (reference sequence). Trimming removed 3 bases at V and 2 bases at J, with 13 bases between. DNA of the CDR3: TGTGCCAGCAGTTTCTCAGGGAGGCGACAAGAGACCCAGTACTTC. Translation: CASSFSGRRQETQYF.

Regarding this clonotype: Being one base from a much bigger clone, this may be a read error. The genes are TRBV7-2 and TRBJ1-5, with 8 bases fitting TRBD1. Germline CDR1 is SGHTA and CDR2 is FQGNSA. The CDR3 loop spans 14 amino acids. The CDR3 region has the DNA TGTGCCAGCAGCACAGGGGGTAGCAATCAGCCCCAGAATTTT. As protein: CASSTGGSNQPQNF.

In this sample, this clonotype turned up many times. The chain couples TRBV5-1 to TRBJ2-3; D not certain. Trimming cost V 4 bases and J 0 bases, with 12 bases left between them. Germline CDR1 is SGHRS and CDR2 is YFSETQ. The length of the CDR3 is 15 residues. The CDR3: CASSPASASTDTQYF. The CDR3, as DNA: TGCGCCAGCAGCCCGGCCAGTGCTAGCACAGATACGCAGTATTTT.

The V and J genes are TRBV25-1 and TRBJ1-2; a weak D match, TRBD1 (5 bases). The V gene lost 2 bases and the J gene lost 2 bases, with 9 bases spanning the gap. CDR3 size: 14 residues. Germline CDR1 reads MGHDK; CDR2 reads SYGVNS. The CDR3 protein is CASSETGRNYGYTF. The CDR3 nucleotides are TGTGCCAGCAGTGAAACGGGGCGAAACTATGGCTACACCTTC.

The chain has TRBV25-1 and TRBJ2-2; TRBD2 aligns across 9 bases. Germline V gene sequence: CDR1 MGHDK, CDR2 SYGVNS. Trimming at V came to 7 bases and at J to 3 bases, leaving 3 bases not matched to a gene. This CDR3 has 14 residues. CDR3 sequence (DNA): TGTGCCAGCAATAGCGGGGGCCACACCGGGGAGCTGTTTTTT. Translation gives CASNSGGHTGELFF. The full variable domain, in which reference TRBV25-1 and TRBJ2-2 provide the parts outside the CDR3, is EADIYQTPRYLVIGTGKKITLECSQTMGHDKMYWYQQDPGMELHLIHYSYGVNSTEKGDLSSESTVSRIRTEHFPLTLESARPSHTSQYLCASNSGGHTGELFFGEGSRLTVL.

This clonotype has just a few counts. V is TRBV4-2 and J is TRBJ2-7; D may be TRBD1 (5 bases). The length of the CDR3 is 17 residues. From germline, CDR1 is LGHNA and CDR2 YNFKEQ. V was trimmed by 1 base and J by 11 bases, leaving 27 bases between them. Here the CDR3 reads CASSQGPWGRGQRRKYF. CDR3 DNA sequence: TGTGCCAGCAGCCAAGGCCCCTGGGGTAGGGGTCAAAGAAGAAAGTACTTC.

This clonotype was observed a handful of times. The rearrangement links TRBV12-3 or TRBV12-4 to TRBJ2-1; tentatively, D is TRBD2 (6 bases). Trimming stripped 2 bases from V and 5 bases from J, with 22 bases between. The CDR3 sequence is 18 residues long. The CDR3 bases are TGTGCCAGCAGTTTACTCGACCTTACTAGCTACGACCACAATGAGCAGTTCTTC. This gives the protein CASSLLDLTSYDHNEQFF.

As for this clonotype: Sequence at one end of the junction differs from germline and may be a read error. The CDR3 nucleotides are TGTGCCAGCAGGGAACAGGGGGCGCGTGAGCAGTCCTTC. It codes for CASREQGAREQSF. This chain joins TRBV12-3 or TRBV12-4 and TRBJ2-7; TRBD1 matches 9 bases. The CDR3 is 13 amino acids.

This clonotype was counted at least ten times. The gene calls are TRBV5-1 and TRBJ2-3, with 7 bases aligning to TRBD2. This CDR3 contains 18 residues. With 4 bases clipped from V and 0 bases from J, the junction kept 14 bases outside the gene matches. CDR1 and CDR2 (germline): SGHRS, YFSETQ. Written as DNA, the CDR3 is TGCGCCAGCAGCGGAACTAGCGTACTGACTTCTAGCACAGATACGCAGTATTTT. This encodes CASSGTSVLTSSTDTQYF.

This clonotype was observed at least ten times. The J gene is TRBJ2-3, the V gene TRBV6-5, with D possibly TRBD2 on 6 matching bases. V lost 7 bases, J lost 3 bases, and 14 bases lay in between. CDR1 MNHEY and CDR2 SVGAGI come from the germline V gene. CDR3 length: 14 residues. This CDR3 reads CASKEGFGTDTQYF. The CDR3 nucleotides read TGTGCCAGCAAGGAGGGGTTCGGGACAGATACGCAGTATTTT.

In its sample, this clonotype was seen many times. The J gene is TRBJ2-3, the V gene TRBV7-2; D is uncertain. The CDR3 consists of 11 residues. V lost 0 bases and J lost 5, with 0 bases in between. Germline V gene data show CDR1 as SGHTA and CDR2 as FQGNSA. CDR3 nucleotides: TGTGCCAGCAGCTTAGCAGATACGCAGTATTTT. This encodes CASSLADTQYF. The full variable domain, with the rest looked up from reference TRBV7-2 and TRBJ2-3, is GAGVSQSPSNKVTEKGKDVELRCDPISGHTALYWYRQSLGQGLEFLIYFQGNSAPDKSGLPSDRFSAERTGGSVSTLTIQRTQQEDSAVYLCASSLADTQYFGPGTRLTVL.

The table lists this clonotype with a few counts. The chain employs TRBV12-3 or TRBV12-4 and TRBJ2-3; possible D gene TRBD2, 6 bases. The CDR3 length is 16 residues. Trimming stripped 7 bases from V and 0 bases from J, with 17 bases between. DNA for the CDR3: TGTGCCAGCACCCCGTTGGGGGGATCTAGCACAGATACGCAGTATTTT. This encodes CASTPLGGSSTDTQYF.

The table lists this clonotype with a few counts. V usage is TRBV28 and J usage is TRBJ1-5; D call uncertain. The CDR3 is 17 residues long. Germline CDR1 MDHEN, CDR2 SYDVKM. Trimming took off 5 bases at V and 0 bases at J, with 17 bases between the two ends. CDR3 DNA: TGTGCCAGCAGTCCGCCGAGGCGTTATGATAGCAATCAGCCCCAGCATTTT. This translates into CASSPPRRYDSNQPQHF.

This clonotype has a handful of counts. This rearrangement joins TRBV12-3 or TRBV12-4 to TRBJ1-5, with D possibly being TRBD1 (6 bases). The CDR3 has 15 residues. Trimming shortened V by 5 bases and J by 6 bases, and 17 bases separated the two germline ends. The CDR3 is CASSPHRDTAQPQHF. Here the CDR3 DNA reads TGTGCCAGCAGTCCTCACCGGGACACCGCTCAGCCCCAGCATTTT.

The gene calls are TRBV18 and TRBJ1-1; no firm D call. Trimming pared 2 bases from V and 0 bases from J, leaving 13 bases between. This CDR3 has 16 residues. Looked up from germline, CDR1 is KGHSH and CDR2 is LQKENI. The CDR3 spells CASSPIFSLMNTEAFF. The CDR3 nucleotides read TGTGCCAGCTCACCAATCTTCAGCCTTATGAACACTGAAGCTTTCTTT.